This T cell receptor (beta chain) was identified during a study of human T cells and chemical hapten exposure. Each CDR3 protein gets one entry after TCRdb re-called the RACE reads with MiXCR. The data hold around 150,000 distinct CDR3 sequences, with roughly 15% observed a single time. Germline-derived CDR1 and CDR2 are MDHEN and SYDVKM. The V end lost 8 bases, the J end lost 5 bases, and 18 bases lay between the germline ends. The CDR3 is 14 amino acids. Stated time point: patch test 1, 2 weeks after DPC sensitization. Treatment given: therapeutic diphenylcyclopropenone sensitization with weekly scalp DPC. Prior to application of each patch test, blood was drawn. In this sample, this clonotype turned up a few times.

The sequencing here drew on whole blood, taken in connection with sensitization to the hapten diphenylcyclopropenone (DPC). The rearrangement links TRBV28 to TRBJ2-5, with D possibly TRBD2 on 5 matching bases. This sequence was found in a woman in her thirties with alopecia areata. Some clones in this sample may be carry-over from other donors' samples. This chain's CDR3 is CASATDPRGETQYF. Written as DNA, the CDR3 is TGTGCCAGCGCCACGGATCCCCGAGGGGAGACCCAGTACTTC.